What follows is one TCR beta chain and its context. Its specific antigen is unknown. Base qualities were left out, and no much larger clone turns up one base away. TCRbeta CDR3 regions were amplified from genomic DNA by means of the immunoSEQ Assay, a bias-controlled multiplex PCR. In the original analysis: Within the assay, amplification of reference gene primers was used to estimate how many nucleated cells each sample contained. To quantify the absolute abundance of each unique TCRbeta CDR3 rearrangement, sequence reads were collapsed and filtered. For each sample, productive Simpson clonality was calculated as the square root of Simpson's diversity index over productive rearrangements. Held by TCRdb, this immuneACCESS table contains in-frame sequences only and omits some clones. Under half of the omission traces to an unresolved V gene where checked; the cause of the rest is unknown. D and trimming come from the DNA, and the V and J calls and clone size come from that table. Recorded for this sample are a few hundred thousand clones; more than 85% of them occurred a single time. The ten most abundant clones make up 2.5% to 3.5% of the sample.

The CDR3 measures 14 amino acids from cysteine to phenylalanine. The only DNA kept is the CDR3, 42 bases in frame from the first base. As encoded in the germline V gene, CDR1 is SGHTS while CDR2 is YDEGEE. V sheds 3 bases and J sheds 3 bases, leaving 12 bases between their ends. Participants in the prospective study were enrolled through a virtual design, were aged roughly 18 to 90 years, and lived in roughly 24 United States geographic areas. In the prospective study, cohorts were assigned on the basis of participant-reported clinical history obtained from a screening survey and a study questionnaire. ImmuneRACE Cohort 3 recovered participants were defined by two consecutive negative NP/OP PCR tests, healthcare professional clearance, or symptom resolution. In the prospective study, whole blood, serum and a nasopharyngeal or oropharyngeal swab were collected from each participant by mobile phlebotomists. Additional blood draws and questionnaires over an approximately two-month period could optionally be provided by prospective study participants. Before DNA extraction, prospective study blood samples were shipped either frozen or at room temperature.

The data are from a study of blood T cell repertoires in COVID-19 (TCRdb year 2020). In the study overall: The collaborator samples originated in the United States, Italy and Spain and spanned the acute and convalescent phases of COVID-19. The material from the prospective study consisted of cDNA or gDNA derived from T cells, B-cell-depleted T cells, or PBMCs. Deeply sampled blood TCRbeta repertoires from subjects exposed to, actively infected with, or recovered from COVID-19 were included in the dataset. The repertoires were made available in a free public database intended to serve as a resource for research on the immune response to SARS-CoV-2. The samples were drawn from the first 160 participants of the ongoing ImmuneRACE study and from some 1,300 subjects provided by 6 global collaborators. Sample metadata almost always included a de-identified subject ID, COVID-19 status, age in years and sex. Where HLA class I and class II types were available, the types were taken from metadata supplied by the sample provider, not from assay-based typing. Beyond this particular receptor, the publication reports: The amount of clinical and demographic metadata varied by source and participant and was provided uncurated.

Sequencing used PBMCs or T cells enriched from blood (not recorded which). This receptor was obtained from a woman aged 25 to 39 who had recovered from COVID-19. The chain was built from TRBV5-8 and TRBJ1-2, and perhaps TRBD1 as D gene, on 5 matching bases. The DNA sequence is TGTGCCAGCAGCTGGGGAGGGGTGGACTATGGCTACACCTTC. Protein translation: CASSWGGVDYGYTF.